The clone carrying this T cell receptor beta chain occurred a few times. Its target is unknown. This sample was taken from a study of beta chain features in type 1 diabetes. General study findings and limits: Researchers report that Type 1 diabetes patients had moderately but significantly shorter TCRB CDR3s across all four CD4+ subsets.

CDR1 and CDR2 from the germline V gene are LGHNA and YSLEER. V gave up 1 base and J gave up 2 bases, with 13 bases separating them. This CDR3 contains 16 residues. The isolated RNA, all of it, was reverse transcribed, so expressed TCRB transcripts were what got sequenced. TCRdb's table, derived via immunoSEQ multiplex PCR, lists solely in-frame clones and lacks some. Of a few hundred thousand clones listed, roughly 13% are singletons. This chain connects TRBV4-3 to TRBJ2-3; TRBD2 is a possible D gene (6 bases). The sequencing sample was made of naive CD4+ T cells from blood. The clonotype originates from a woman aged 18-30 years with type 1 diabetes. The DNA of the CDR3 is TGCGCCAGCAGCCAAGGAGGACTAAGGCCCACAGATACGCAGTATTTT. Amino acid sequence: CASSQGGLRPTDTQYF.